This TCR beta chain was profiled in a study of identical twins. Trimming removed 2 bases from V and 4 bases from J; junction bases left unmatched: 3. The CDR3 covers 16 residues. CDR1 MNHEY and CDR2 SVGAGI come from the germline V gene. Concerning this clonotype: What it binds is unknown.

Overall study results and limits: Researchers caution that invariant MAIT and iNKT cells could partly confound zero-insertion analyses. Fewer insertions marked abundant cord blood beta clonotypes; young adult naive trended weakly, memory not at all.

Using its own MiXCR run on the 5' RACE reads, TCRdb lists one record per CDR3 protein. The sample yields roughly 630,000 distinct CDR3 sequences, about 7.1% seen once. The data were also submitted as part of a second study, on yellow fever vaccine responses in identical twins.

The sequence came from a young woman in good health. The sequencing input was PBMCs. The V call is TRBV6-5, the J call TRBJ2-1, with 12 bases lining up with TRBD2. The CDR3 protein is CASSYHGTSGYNEQFF. For the CDR3, the DNA is TGTGCCAGCAGTTACCACGGGACTAGCGGGTACAATGAGCAGTTCTTC.